These 18 T cell receptor beta chains came from one sample sequenced in a study of cytomegalovirus exposure and HLA in healthy donors. Repertoires were generated with immunoSEQ multiplex PCR, while TCRdb's copy carries only in-frame clones and drops some. The data hold about 360,000 clones, with 70% to 90% observed a single time. The specimen sequenced was PBMCs. These receptors were collected from a young woman in good health and CMV-seronegative.

In its sample, this clone was seen a few times. This chain connects TRBV9 to TRBJ2-7, with D possibly matching TRBD2 (6 bases). V lost 3 bases and J lost 7, with 14 bases in between. The CDR3 totals 13 residues. CDR1 and CDR2 (germline): SGDLS, YYNGEE. The CDR3 bases are TGTGCCAGCAGCGGCGGATGGGGAGGAGAGCAGTACTTC. This gives the protein CASSGGWGGEQYF.

The V gene is TRBV28, the J gene TRBJ1-5, with D hard to call. The germline V and J ends were trimmed by 2 bases and 5 bases, with 10 bases remaining between them. This CDR3 has 14 amino acids. CDR1 is MDHEN, CDR2 SYDVKM, per germline. The CDR3 reads CASSLGGSYQPQHF. The CDR3 DNA sequence: TGTGCCAGCAGTTTAGGCGGCAGTTATCAGCCCCAGCATTTT. Supplemented by reference TRBV28 and TRBJ1-5, the full variable domain reads DVKVTQSSRYLVKRTGEKVFLECVQDMDHENMFWYRQDPGLGLRLIYFSYDVKMKEKGDIPEGYSVSREKKERFSLILESASTNQTSMYLCASSLGGSYQPQHFGDGTRLSIL.

This clone came up once. The gene calls are TRBV7-9 and TRBJ2-1; D is ambiguous. The ends were cut back, 4 bases at V and 10 bases at J, with 2 bases in the middle. Germline V gene lookup returns CDR1 SEHNR and CDR2 FQNEAQ (reference sequence). This CDR3 is 9 amino acids long. CDR3 loop: CASSSEQFF. The CDR3 bases are TGTGCCAGCAGCTCAGAGCAGTTCTTC.

This clone was recorded once. The chain recombines TRBV7-9 with TRBJ1-5; D is undetermined. The V gene lost 1 base and the J gene lost 6 bases, with 7 bases spanning the gap. CDR3 length: 13 residues. The germline V gene has CDR1 SEHNR and CDR2 FQNEAQ (reference sequence). The CDR3 loop reads CASSLDFSQPQHF. The CDR3 DNA is TGTGCCAGCAGCTTAGATTTTAGTCAGCCCCAGCATTTT.

This clone was found a few times. V is TRBV19 and J is TRBJ1-1, with TRBD1 identical over 7 bases. J lost 2 bases, V lost 4 bases, and 1 base had no gene match. Per the germline V gene, CDR1 is LNHDA and CDR2 is SQIVND (reference sequence). The CDR3 spans 13 residues. The CDR3 DNA reads as TGTGCCAGTAGTAGACAGGGTAACACTGAAGCTTTCTTT. This sequence encodes CASSRQGNTEAFF.

This chain uses TRBV28 with TRBJ2-7; maybe TRBD1 (6 bases). The CDR3 consists of 12 residues. Deletions cut 7 bases from V and 6 bases from J, with 13 bases between. The V gene's germline CDR1 is MDHEN and CDR2 SYDVKM. The DNA for the CDR3 is TGTGCCAGCATGAACAGGGACGGCGAGCAGTACTTC. Its translation: CASMNRDGEQYF.

This chain uses TRBV9 with TRBJ2-7; TRBD1 aligns across 7 bases. With V trimmed by 3 bases and J by 6 bases, 3 bases remained unmatched. The CDR3 spans 12 residues. Germline values: CDR1 SGDLS, CDR2 YYNGEE. DNA for the CDR3: TGTGCCAGCAGCGGCGACAGGGTCGAGCAGTACTTC. It specifies CASSGDRVEQYF.

This chain connects TRBV25-1 to TRBJ2-4; 7 bases are a match to TRBD1. The CDR3 loop spans 16 amino acids. Germline trimming cut 6 bases from V and 3 bases from J; bases unmatched to any gene: 11. Per the germline V gene, CDR1 is MGHDK and CDR2 is SYGVNS. The CDR3 reads CASSQTGAEVKNIQYF. DNA for the CDR3: TGTGCCAGCAGCCAAACAGGGGCCGAGGTCAAAAACATTCAGTACTTC. Full variable domain (rest looked up from reference TRBV25-1 and TRBJ2-4): EADIYQTPRYLVIGTGKKITLECSQTMGHDKMYWYQQDPGMELHLIHYSYGVNSTEKGDLSSESTVSRIRTEHFPLTLESARPSHTSQYLCASSQTGAEVKNIQYFGAGTRLSVL.

The chain is built from TRBV2 and TRBJ1-5; perhaps TRBD1 as D (5 bases). With 7 bases removed from V and 3 bases from J, the gap between germline ends came to 16 bases. Germline-derived CDR1 and CDR2 are SNHLY and FYNNEI. The CDR3 extends over 15 amino acids. CDR3 protein: CASNRGTANNQPQHF. The DNA of the CDR3 is TGTGCCAGCAACCGGGGGACCGCCAACAATCAGCCCCAGCATTTT.

V gene TRBV15 combines with J gene TRBJ1-1; possibly TRBD1 for D (5 bases). V was pared by 7 bases and J by 0 bases, with 9 bases between. The CDR3 length is 13 residues. CDR1 is LNHNV and CDR2 is YYDKDF in the germline V gene (reference sequence). In DNA form, the CDR3 reads TGTGCCACCACGACAGTCATGAACACTGAAGCTTTCTTT. Translating it yields CATTTVMNTEAFF.

This clone was seen once. V gene TRBV30 combines with J gene TRBJ2-1; unclear D gene. The germline gives CDR1 GTSNPN, CDR2 SVGIG (reference sequence). The CDR3 sequence is 12 residues long. The V gene lost 0 bases and the J gene lost 10 bases, with 10 bases spanning the gap. The CDR3 DNA reads TGTGCCTGGAGTGTAGTCAGCGTAGAGCAGTTCTTC. It is translated as CAWSVVSVEQFF.

V usage is TRBV6-5 and J usage is TRBJ2-2; TRBD2 matches at 8 bases. The CDR3 length is 15 residues. V was pared by 2 bases and J by 4 bases, with 3 bases of the junction left unmatched. CDR1 and CDR2 (germline): MNHEY, SVGAGI. For the CDR3, the DNA is TGTGCCAGCAGTTACCGGGAGGGAAGCACCGGGGAGCTGTTTTTT. Protein product: CASSYREGSTGELFF.

The chain uses TRBV6-5 and TRBJ2-7, with 9 positions matching TRBD1. Germline V lookup: CDR1 MNHEY, CDR2 SVGAGI. The CDR3 is 15 residues long. The V gene end was trimmed by 6 bases and the J gene end by 4 bases; junction bases not matched to a gene: 10. The CDR3 region has the DNA TGTGCCAGCAGCCAAGAGATAGGGACAGGGTACGAGCAGTACTTC. It yields the protein CASSQEIGTGYEQYF.

The CDR3 protein is CASSLRETYEQYF. In DNA, the CDR3 is TGTGCCAGCTCACTCCGCGAAACTTACGAGCAGTACTTC. J is TRBJ2-7 and V is TRBV18; D remains unclear. The germline V gene encodes CDR1 KGHSH and CDR2 LQKENI. This CDR3 has 13 amino acids. V was clipped by 4 bases and J by 4 bases, with 11 bases between them. The full variable domain, with the rest looked up from reference TRBV18 and TRBJ2-7, is NAGVMQNPRHLVRRRGQEARLRCSPMKGHSHVYWYRQLPEEGLKFMVYLQKENIIDESGMPKERFSAEFPKEGPSILRIQQVVRGDSAAYFCASSLRETYEQYFGPGTRLTVT.

In this sample, this clone turned up once. This sequence joins TRBV11-3 and TRBJ2-3; a weak D match, TRBD1 (5 bases). The CDR3 loop spans 14 amino acids. V was trimmed by 5 bases and J by 6 bases, leaving 15 bases between them. Germline CDR1 and CDR2: SGHNT and YENEEA. The CDR3 bases are TGTGCCAGCAGCCAGGACACAGCATCGGATACGCAGTATTTT. Its protein is CASSQDTASDTQYF.

This clone was counted once. V is TRBV29-1 and J is TRBJ2-1; weak D call: TRBD1 (5 bases). CDR1 is SQVTM, CDR2 ANQGSEA, per germline. Trimming removed 8 bases at V and 0 bases at J, with 14 bases between. The CDR3 is 14 amino acids. Here the CDR3 reads CSTRAASSYNEQFF. For the CDR3, the DNA is TGCAGCACCAGGGCAGCGAGCTCCTACAATGAGCAGTTCTTC.

This chain connects TRBV27 to TRBJ1-1; D unclear. Germline CDR1 is MNHEY and CDR2 is SMNVEV (reference sequence). Trimming shortened V by 8 bases and J by 4 bases, and 11 bases separated the two germline ends. The CDR3 has 12 residues. The CDR3 sequence is CASGESGTEAFF. CDR3 DNA sequence: TGTGCCAGCGGAGAGTCGGGCACTGAAGCTTTCTTT.

This rearrangement joins TRBV10-2 to TRBJ2-3, with a possible D match to TRBD2 (5 bases). V dropped 6 bases and J dropped 1 base, with 14 bases sitting between them. The V gene's germline CDR1 is WSHSY and CDR2 SAAADI. The CDR3 spans 15 residues. DNA for the CDR3: TGCGCCAGCAGAATAGAGGACTGGCGCACAGATACGCAGTATTTT. This translates into CASRIEDWRTDTQYF.